This TCR beta chain was sequenced during a study of vaccination and CD4 T cells after COVID-19. Trimming shortened V by 2 bases and J by 1 base, and 7 bases separated the two germline ends. Germline lookup yields CDR1 SGHNT and CDR2 YENEEA. The CDR3 runs to 14 residues. Sequencing of cultured CD4+ T cell DNA used the Oncomine TCR Beta short-read assay. Each CDR3 protein gets one entry after TCRdb re-called the PCR reads with MiXCR. The data show 15,000 to 20,000 distinct CDR3 sequences, less than 60% seen once. In the case of this clonotype: What it binds is unknown.

Sample treatment: approximately nine-day PBMC culture with coronavirus spike peptide pools or control peptides (ViraFEST assay). This specimen consisted of CD4+ T cells from blood, cultured in vitro, obtained after SARS-CoV-2 vaccination. The chain couples TRBV11-3 to TRBJ2-3; D is unresolved. This receptor was taken from a human donor who had recovered from COVID-19. CDR3 coding DNA: TGTGCCAGCAGCTTAAAGTCTGGCACAGATACGCAGTATTTT. Protein product: CASSLKSGTDTQYF.